This TCR beta chain is drawn from a study of T-cell reconstitution after alpha-beta-depleted transplantation in children. The authors prepared the TCRbeta library with unique molecular identifiers. TCRdb independently ran MiXCR on the PCR reads; one entry per CDR3 protein. This sample has approximately 800,000 distinct CDR3 sequences; under 20% occur once, and the top ten carry roughly 5%. V was shortened by 4 bases and J by 1 base, with 10 bases between the two germline ends. Germline CDR1 SQVTM, CDR2 ANQGSEA. The CDR3 consists of 13 residues. This clonotype was detected a few times. This chain connects TRBV29-1 to TRBJ1-1, with D possibly matching TRBD1 (5 bases). The material sequenced was PBMCs, mostly from graft donor cells, taken 360 days after TCRalphabeta/CD19-depleted stem cell transplant. The receptor's source is a male patient younger than 18 who had a stem cell transplant for acute lymphoblastic leukemia, so the T cells may come from the graft donor. As DNA, the CDR3 is TGCAGCGTTGTTGGACAAAGGAACACTGAAGCTTTCTTT. Protein sequence: CSVVGQRNTEAFF.